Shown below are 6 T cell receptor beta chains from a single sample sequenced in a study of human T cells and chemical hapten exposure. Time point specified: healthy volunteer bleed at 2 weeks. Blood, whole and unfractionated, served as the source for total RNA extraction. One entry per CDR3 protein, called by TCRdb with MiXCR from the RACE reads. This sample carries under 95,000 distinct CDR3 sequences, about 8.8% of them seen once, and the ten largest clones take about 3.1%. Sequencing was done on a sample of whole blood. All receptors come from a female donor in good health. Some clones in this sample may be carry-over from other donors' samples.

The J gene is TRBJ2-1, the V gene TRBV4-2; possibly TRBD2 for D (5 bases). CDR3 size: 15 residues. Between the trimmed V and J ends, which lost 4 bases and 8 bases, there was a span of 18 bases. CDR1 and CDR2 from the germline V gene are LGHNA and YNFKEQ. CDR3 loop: CASSREPWNGDEQFF. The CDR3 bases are TGTGCCAGCAGCCGAGAACCCTGGAACGGGGATGAGCAGTTCTTC.

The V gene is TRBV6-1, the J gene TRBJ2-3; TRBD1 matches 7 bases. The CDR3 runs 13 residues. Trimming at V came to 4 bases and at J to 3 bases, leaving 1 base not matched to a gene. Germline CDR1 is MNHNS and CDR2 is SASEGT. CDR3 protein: CASSVTGTDTQYF. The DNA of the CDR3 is TGTGCCAGCAGTGTGACAGGGACAGATACGCAGTATTTT.

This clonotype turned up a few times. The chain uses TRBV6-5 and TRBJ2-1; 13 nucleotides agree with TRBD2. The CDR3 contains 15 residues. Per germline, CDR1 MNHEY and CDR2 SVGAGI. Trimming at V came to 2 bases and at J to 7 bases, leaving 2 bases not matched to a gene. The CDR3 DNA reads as TGTGCCAGCAGTTACGGACTAGCGGGAGAGAATGAGCAGTTCTTC. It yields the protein CASSYGLAGENEQFF.

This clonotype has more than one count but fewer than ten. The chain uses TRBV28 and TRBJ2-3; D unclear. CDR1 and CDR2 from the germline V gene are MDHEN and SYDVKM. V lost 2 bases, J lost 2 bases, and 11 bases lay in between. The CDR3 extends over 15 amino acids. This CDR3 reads CASSLQQKTTDTQYF. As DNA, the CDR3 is TGTGCCAGCAGTTTACAACAGAAGACCACAGATACGCAGTATTTT.

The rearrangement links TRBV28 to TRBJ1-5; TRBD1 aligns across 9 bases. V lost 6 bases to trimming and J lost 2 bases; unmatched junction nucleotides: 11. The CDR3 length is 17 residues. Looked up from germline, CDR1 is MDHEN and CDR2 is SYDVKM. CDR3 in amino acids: CASRGVKDRGRNQPQHF. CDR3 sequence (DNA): TGTGCCAGCAGGGGGGTCAAGGACAGGGGACGCAATCAGCCCCAGCATTTT.

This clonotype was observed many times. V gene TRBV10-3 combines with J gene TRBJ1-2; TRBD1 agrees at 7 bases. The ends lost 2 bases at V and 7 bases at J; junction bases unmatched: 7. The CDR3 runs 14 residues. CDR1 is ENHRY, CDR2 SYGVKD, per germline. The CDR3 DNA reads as TGTGCCATCAGTGAGGAGCAGGGACAGTCTGGCTACACCTTC. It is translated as CAISEEQGQSGYTF.